This entry lists 10 T cell receptor beta chains sequenced from one sample in a study of CD8+ T cells in alopecia areata. Extracted from the samples, RNA was reverse transcribed into cDNA to serve as the sequencing template. The repertoire was sequenced with immunoSEQ multiplex PCR; TCRdb's copy has only in-frame clones and lacks some. The top ten clones hold 13% to 15% of a sample with fewer than 200,000 clones, around three fifths of them seen once. Treatment noted: oral pan-JAK inhibitor, 5-10 mg twice daily. The sequencing here drew on CD4+ T cells sorted from blood, taken at week 24, from a patient treated with tofacitinib. The receptors derive from a human donor with alopecia areata.

In nucleotides, the CDR3 is TGCAGCGGTCAGGGGGCCAATGGCTACACCTTC. Its translation: CSGQGANGYTF. This chain uses TRBV29-1 with TRBJ1-2, with TRBD1 matching over 8 bases. This CDR3 has 11 amino acids. J lost 6 bases, V lost 7 bases, and 4 bases had no gene match. Per the germline V gene, CDR1 is SQVTM and CDR2 is ANQGSEA.

The chain couples TRBV27 to TRBJ2-1; D call uncertain. CDR3 length equals 13 residues. Trimming pared 6 bases from V and 12 bases from J, leaving 18 bases between. CDR1 and CDR2 from the germline V gene are MNHEY and SMNVEV (reference sequence). CDR3 sequence reads: CASRRSMGSAQFF. The CDR3 region has the DNA TGTGCCAGCAGGCGATCCATGGGGTCGGCGCAGTTCTTC.

The chain combines TRBV29-1 with TRBJ1-3; weak D call: TRBD1 (5 bases). The germline V gene has CDR1 SQVTM and CDR2 ANQGSEA. This CDR3 comprises 15 residues. Trimming removed 0 bases at V and 4 bases at J, with 13 bases between. CDR3 amino acids: CSVEDRWTSGNTIYF. The CDR3 bases are TGCAGCGTTGAAGATAGATGGACAAGCGGAAACACCATATATTTT.

The chain recombines TRBV29-1 with TRBJ1-5; perhaps TRBD1 as D (6 bases). V lost 4 bases, J lost 4 bases, and 11 bases lay in between. Per germline, CDR1 SQVTM and CDR2 ANQGSEA. The CDR3 covers 13 residues. This CDR3 reads CSVADSRNQPQHF. The CDR3 nucleotides read TGCAGCGTTGCGGACAGTCGAAATCAGCCCCAGCATTTT.

The CDR3 sequence: CASSLWTKETQYF. As DNA, the CDR3 is TGTGCCAGCAGCCTGTGGACTAAAGAGACCCAGTACTTC. This chain joins TRBV7-9 and TRBJ2-5, with D possibly matching TRBD2 (6 bases). Trimming cost V 5 bases and J 3 bases, with 10 bases left between them. This CDR3 region has 13 residues. Per the germline V gene, CDR1 is SEHNR and CDR2 is FQNEAQ (reference sequence). Together with reference TRBV7-9 and TRBJ2-5, the CDR3 gives the full variable domain: DTGVSQNPRHKITKRGQNVTFRCDPISEHNRLYWYRQTLGQGPEFLTYFQNEAQLEKSRLLSDRFSAERPKGSFSTLEIQRTEQGDSAMYLCASSLWTKETQYFGPGTRLLVL.

The V and J genes are TRBV7-9 and TRBJ1-6; D perhaps matches TRBD1 (6 bases). V was cut by 1 base and J by 10 bases, with 14 bases left in between. This CDR3 is built from 15 residues. The germline CDR1 and CDR2 sequences are SEHNR and FQNEAQ (reference sequence). The CDR3 bases are TGTGCCAGCAGCTTAGAGGGGGGGCGGAGGTCACCCCTCCACTTT. It is translated as CASSLEGGRRSPLHF.

This chain uses TRBV4-1 with TRBJ2-5; the match to TRBD2 covers 11 bases. Losses at the gene ends were 4 bases for V and 10 bases for J; bases not matched to a gene: 8. The CDR3 contains 14 residues. Germline V gene data show CDR1 as MGHRA and CDR2 as YSYEKL. CDR3 residues: CASSLLAGVENQYF. The CDR3 nucleotides are TGCGCCAGCAGCCTACTAGCGGGGGTGGAAAACCAGTACTTC.

There are a few counts of this clone. This sequence joins TRBV19 and TRBJ1-2; 8 bases are shared with TRBD1. The trim removed 2 bases at V and 4 bases at J, leaving 9 bases unmatched. The CDR3 runs 16 residues. CDR1 is LNHDA and CDR2 is SQIVND in the germline V gene (reference sequence). The CDR3 DNA is TGTGCCAGTAGTATACCCCGGACAGGGATAAGCTATGGCTACACCTTC. Amino acid sequence: CASSIPRTGISYGYTF.

The chain couples TRBV29-1 to TRBJ2-5, with D perhaps TRBD2 (6 bases). The CDR3 is made up of 12 amino acids. Germline CDR1 SQVTM, CDR2 ANQGSEA. The germline V and J ends were trimmed by 5 bases and 4 bases, with 11 bases remaining between them. The CDR3 loop reads CSVPIGGETQYF. CDR3 DNA: TGCAGCGTTCCCATCGGGGGAGAGACCCAGTACTTC.

This clone appeared many times. V and J are TRBV12-2 and TRBJ1-1. TRBV12-2 is labeled a pseudogene. CDR3 size: 13 residues. The CDR3: CASRSPRASEAFF. The CDR3 nucleotides read TGTGCAAGTCGCTCCCCCCGGGCCTCAGAAGCTTTCTTT.